This is a list of T cell receptor beta chains from one sample in a study of CD8+CD57+ T cells in acquired aplastic anemia. TCRdb re-analysed the reads in MiXCR, keeping a single row per CDR3 protein. The data show about 190,000 distinct CDR3 sequences, with about 53% seen just once and 16% held by the top ten. The sequenced material came from sorted CD4+, CD8+, or CD8+CD57+ T cells (not recorded which) from PBMCs. These receptors were taken from a human donor in good health, serving as a control. Both conserved end residues are part of each CDR3. The order of the fields is CDR3 DNA, CDR3 protein, clone size, J gene, V gene, D gene. D genes are given only for firm matches. Clone size is not always given. Where it is, it says once, few, many or a class for expanded clones.

TGTGCCAGCAGCTTTGCAGGGGAGACCCAGTACTTC CASSFAGETQYF . TRBJ2-5 TRBV7-6 .
TGCAGTGCTAGGCCGGATTTTAATTCACCCCTCCACTTT CSARPDFNSPLHF . TRBJ1-6 TRBV20-1 .
TGTGCCAGCACCAAAGGGAGCTCTGGGGCCAACGTCCTGACTTTC CASTKGSSGANVLTF . TRBJ2-6 TRBV28 .
TGCAGCGTTGAACCAGGGGCGAGCACAGATACGCAGTATTTT CSVEPGASTDTQYF few TRBJ2-3 TRBV29-1 .
TGTGCCAGCAGCTCCGTTACTCAACCGAACACCGGGGAGCTGTTTTTT CASSSVTQPNTGELFF many TRBJ2-2 TRBV5-8 .
TGCAGTGCCCCGGGACTCAACTATGGCTACACCTTC CSAPGLNYGYTF few TRBJ1-2 TRBV20-1 .
TGTGCCAGCAGCTTATCAGAGACCCAGTACTTC CASSLSETQYF few TRBJ2-5 TRBV7-2 .
TGTGCCAGTAGTATGGCACAGGGCGCCAATGAGCAGTTCTTC CASSMAQGANEQFF . TRBJ2-1 TRBV19 .
TGTGCCAGTAGTATACCCGGGACAGAGCATAATTCACCCCTCCACTTT CASSIPGTEHNSPLHF . TRBJ1-6 TRBV19 TRBD1
TGTGCCAGCAGCTTGGGTAGCCCCACCGGGGAGCTGTTTTTT CASSLGSPTGELFF many TRBJ2-2 TRBV7-3 .
TGTGCCAGCAGCTTAGGCCGGTTGGGGTTTTTGGAGACCCAGTACTTC CASSLGRLGFLETQYF many TRBJ2-5 TRBV11-1 .
TGCAGCGTTGAAGTTGCCTACGAGCAGTACTTC CSVEVAYEQYF once TRBJ2-7 TRBV29-1 .
TGCAGCGTTGAAACGGGACAGGGATTAAAAGAGACCCAGTACTTC CSVETGQGLKETQYF . TRBJ2-5 TRBV29-1 TRBD1
TGTGCCATCAGTGGCACCAGGACCGGGACAGGGGCCACTGAAGCTTTCTTT CAISGTRTGTGATEAFF once TRBJ1-1 TRBV10-3 TRBD1
TGTGCCGGGACCGGAGGCTACTCGAAGACCCAGTACTTC CAGTGGYSKTQYF . TRBJ2-5 TRBV7-3 .
TGTGCCAGCAGCCCCTACCAGTACTTC CASSPYQYF many TRBJ2-7 TRBV2 .
TGCAGTGCAGCAGTGAGGACTGAAGCTTTCTTT CSAAVRTEAFF many TRBJ1-1 TRBV20-1 .
TGTGCCAGCACCGCAGGGGGAATATCACCCCTCCACTTT CASTAGGISPLHF few TRBJ1-6 TRBV6-5 TRBD1
TGTGCCAGCAGCGACCGGACAGGGGACAATGAGCAGTTCTTC CASSDRTGDNEQFF . TRBJ2-1 TRBV7-2 TRBD1
TGTGCCAGCAGACCGCAGGGGGCCTACGAGCAGTACTTC CASRPQGAYEQYF medium-sized TRBJ2-7 TRBV2 TRBD1
TGTGCCATCAGTGAAAGACTAGCGGGGGGCCGCACAGATACGCAGTATTTT CAISERLAGGRTDTQYF . TRBJ2-3 TRBV10-3 TRBD2
TGCAGTGCTACTCGGGGGAACACTGAAGCTTTCTTT CSATRGNTEAFF . TRBJ1-1 TRBV20-1 .
TGTGCCAGCAGCTTGATGCAGGGACGAGGCCACGGCCAGCCCCAGCATTTT CASSLMQGRGHGQPQHF once TRBJ1-5 TRBV3-1 .
TGCAGTGCTATGGGCGGGGGAAGCTCCTACGAGCAGTACTTC CSAMGGGSSYEQYF once TRBJ2-7 TRBV20-1 TRBD2
TGTGCCAGCAGCTTAGCGGGACAGACCCCAGTGTATGGCTACACCTTC CASSLAGQTPVYGYTF . TRBJ1-2 TRBV7-9 TRBD1
TGTGCCAGCAGCTTAATAGACAGGAGGGATGAGCAGTTCTTC CASSLIDRRDEQFF . TRBJ2-1 TRBV7-2 .
TGTGCCTGGAGTGTACCGGACAGGGCAGGGGATGGCTACACCTTC CAWSVPDRAGDGYTF . TRBJ1-2 TRBV30 TRBD1
TGTGCCACCAGTGAGGCCGGCGGGCACAATGAGCAGTTCTTC CATSEAGGHNEQFF . TRBJ2-1 TRBV24-1 .
TGTGCCAGTCGGGGAGTCAATAATTCACCCCTCCACTTT CASRGVNNSPLHF . TRBJ1-6 TRBV19 .
TGCAGTGCTAGCACAGGGATCAGGGAGCGTAGCAATCAGCCCCAGCATTTT CSASTGIRERSNQPQHF many TRBJ1-5 TRBV20-1 .
TGCAGTGTTAGCGTAGGCGCGAGTTACGAGCAGTACTTC CSVSVGASYEQYF . TRBJ2-7 TRBV20-1 .